This entry is about one T cell receptor beta chain. This sample was taken from a study of technical replicates of blood from several donors. Sequenced by immunoSEQ multiplex PCR; TCRdb stores in-frame clones only, minus some. The repertoire consists of 70,000 to 90,000 clones, with approximately 94% occurring once and the leading ten covering about 0.38%. The sequence came from a human donor in good health. Sequenced input: T cells isolated from PBMCs.

The CDR3 DNA is TGTGTTTCGACTAGCGGGAGAACCGGGGAGCTGTTTTTT. This gives the protein CVSTSGRTGELFF. The chain couples TRBV2 to TRBJ2-2; the match to TRBD2 covers 12 bases. This CDR3 has 13 residues. Germline V gene sequence: CDR1 SNHLY, CDR2 FYNNEI.